This note documents a single T cell receptor beta chain sequence. What it binds is not known. Germline V gene data show CDR1 as SGHTA and CDR2 as FQGNSA. V lost 2 bases, J lost 2 bases, and 7 bases lay in between. CDR3 length: 14 residues. The data derive from a study of PD-1 blockade in classical Hodgkin lymphoma. About the study: With a 2-week interval, patients received intravenous nivolumab at 3 mg/kg. General study results and limits: Compared with healthy donors, newly diagnosed patients reportedly showed lower baseline TCR diversity. Patients with an early start, nivolumab under 1 year after ASCT, were excluded. There remain no defined causes for the repertoire differences, which possibly reflect disease activity or prior therapy.

Generated by immunoSEQ multiplex PCR, the TCRdb table keeps only in-frame clones and is missing some. The data contain around 25,000 clones, 60% to 80% of them seen just once; the ten biggest clones take up 15% to 20%. Documented time point: cycle 4 day 1 (C4D1), after six to seven weeks of nivolumab. All trial patients relapsed after autologous stem cell transplantation. This clonotype was obtained from a human donor with classical Hodgkin lymphoma. The chain uses TRBV7-2 and TRBJ1-3; D gene ambiguous. The material sequenced was peripheral blood mononuclear cells (PBMCs), taken before the fourth cycle of nivolumab. DNA of the CDR3: TGTGCCAGCAGCTTAATGGTAGCTGGAAACACCATATATTTT. Translated, it gives CASSLMVAGNTIYF.